The entry below gives a single T cell receptor beta chain sequence along with its context. This specimen comes from a study of blood T cell repertoires in COVID-19. Overall study context: Collection of acute and convalescent COVID-19 samples took place in the United States, Italy and Spain. In each case, the material was cDNA or gDNA derived from T cells, B-cell-depleted T cells, or PBMCs.

Between the trimmed V and J ends, which lost 7 bases and 8 bases, there was a span of 20 bases. CDR1 is SNHLY and CDR2 is FYNNEI in the germline V gene. This CDR3 has 14 residues. Per the study methods: Using reference gene primer amplification, nucleated cell counts were estimated. The assay was immunoSEQ multiplex PCR, and TCRdb's table has in-frame clones only and misses some. D and trimming come from the DNA, and the V and J calls and clone size come from that table. The table lists 120,000 to 150,000 clones, approximately 90% of them singletons, with 11% in the top ten. The chain links TRBV2 to TRBJ2-5; D might be TRBD1 (5 bases). The sequenced sample consisted of peripheral blood. This TCR was sampled from a woman over 75 with acute or convalescent COVID-19. In DNA form, the CDR3 reads TGTGCCAGCACCAAGGACAAAAGTTACACTACCCAGTACTTC. Amino acid sequence: CASTKDKSYTTQYF.